This is a list of T cell receptor beta chains from one sample in a study of chemoradiotherapy in HPV16-positive cancers. This table comes from immunoSEQ multiplex PCR, and its TCRdb copy is limited to in-frame clones, with some not included. The sample records 9,500 to 15,000 clones, roughly 90% being singletons. The source was blood, collected from a patient who underwent chemoradiotherapy. The source of these receptors is a human donor with HPV-associated anogenital cancer. Both conserved end residues are part of each CDR3. A D gene is named only where the DNA matches it firmly. Not all rows give a size; the values are once, few, many and, for expanded clones, a class.

d_call clone_size j_call v_call cdr3_nt cdr3_aa
TRBD1 - TRBJ1-3 TRBV30 TGTGCCTGGGACAGGGTGGGAGGAAACACCATATATTTT CAWDRVGGNTIYF
- - TRBJ1-1 TRBV19 TGTGCCAGTAGTATACTCGTAGGGACTGAAGCTTTCTTT CASSILVGTEAFF
- - TRBJ1-5 TRBV7-9 TGTGCCAGCAGCCGGGATGCAGGAGATCGCGCCCAGCATTTT CASSRDAGDRAQHF
- - TRBJ2-3 TRBV6-4 TGTGCCAGCAGTGAGCAAAGCACAGATACGCAGTATTTT CASSEQSTDTQYF
- - TRBJ2-5 TRBV10-3 TGTGCCATCAGTGGGGGGGGCTACGAGACCCAGTACTTC CAISGGGYETQYF
TRBD1 - TRBJ1-2 TRBV30 TGTGCCTGGAGTGACACCGGGACAGGGCACGGCTACACCTTC CAWSDTGTGHGYTF
- - TRBJ2-1 TRBV7-9 TGTGCCAGCAGCTTAAGTTTGAATGAGCAGTTCTTC CASSLSLNEQFF
- - TRBJ1-2 TRBV9 TGTGCCAGCAGCGTAGGAATGGGAGGCTATGGCTACACCTTC CASSVGMGGYGYTF
- - TRBJ2-7 TRBV11-2 TGTGCCAGCAGCTTAGTGGGTCTACCGAGCTCCTACGAGCAGTACTTC CASSLVGLPSSYEQYF
- once TRBJ2-1 TRBV11-2 TGTGCCAGCAGCTTAGGCCCCCGGACCCGAGCTAACAATGAGCAGTTCTTC CASSLGPRTRANNEQFF
TRBD1 - TRBJ2-1 TRBV7-9 TGTGCCAGCCCACCGGGACAGGGGGCCAATGAGCAGTTCTTC CASPPGQGANEQFF
TRBD1 - TRBJ1-2 TRBV6-5 TGTGCCAGCAGGGAGGAGGGGGCATATGGCTACACCTTC CASREEGAYGYTF
- - TRBJ1-1 TRBV9 TGTGCCAGCAGCGTTGAAGGGGGAAGTGACACTGAAGCTTTCTTT CASSVEGGSDTEAFF
- few TRBJ2-2 TRBV6-1 TGTGCCAGCAGCCTGGACAGCGGGCCCACCGGGGAGCTGTTTTTT CASSLDSGPTGELFF
- - TRBJ1-1 TRBV10-3 TGTGCCATCAGGAGGGACGGTACAAATTTGAACACTGAAGCTTTCTTT CAIRRDGTNLNTEAFF
TRBD1 - TRBJ1-5 TRBV7-2 TGTGCCAGCAGCCTCAGGGACAGGGGAAGCAATCAGCCCCAGCATTTT CASSLRDRGSNQPQHF
TRBD1 few TRBJ1-6 TRBV4-2 TGTGCCAGCAGCCAGGGACAGCAGGGGGATTCACCCCTCCACTTT CASSQGQQGDSPLHF
- - TRBJ2-4 TRBV14 TGTGCCAGCAGCCCTGGCCTCGGAAACATTCAGTACTTC CASSPGLGNIQYF
- - TRBJ2-7 TRBV6-1 TGTGCCAGCAGTGAATTTAGGTACGAGCAGTACTTC CASSEFRYEQYF
- - TRBJ1-3 TRBV5-1 TGCGCCAGCAGCACGGGAGGATACACCATATATTTT CASSTGGYTIYF
- once TRBJ2-6 TRBV7-8 TGTGCCAGCAGCCGGGCCTACCCACAAAGTCGGGCCAACGTCCTGACTTTC CASSRAYPQSRANVLTF
- - TRBJ2-3 TRBV27 TGTGCCAGCAGTTTATATCCAGCAGATACGCAGTATTTT CASSLYPADTQYF
- - TRBJ2-4 TRBV5-4 TGTGCCAGCAGCTTGGGGGGGTGGAAGAACATTCAGTACTTC CASSLGGWKNIQYF
- - TRBJ1-1 TRBV2 TGTGCCAGCAGTGATTCGAGGACGGTGAACACTGAAGCTTTCTTT CASSDSRTVNTEAFF
TRBD2 - TRBJ2-1 TRBV6-5 TGTGCCAGCAGTTACTCAGCGGGGGGTAATGAGCAGTTCTTC CASSYSAGGNEQFF
- - TRBJ1-5 TRBV7-8 TGTGCCAGCAGCTTAGTCGCCACTAGCAATCAGCCCCAGCATTTT CASSLVATSNQPQHF
- - TRBJ1-6 TRBV4-1 TGCGCCAGCAGCCAAGTTCAAAACAGGGCCTATAATTCACCCCTCCACTTT CASSQVQNRAYNSPLHF
- - TRBJ1-5 TRBV7-9 TGTGCCAGCAGCCGTTCAGGGCACACCTTACAGCCCCAGCATTTT CASSRSGHTLQPQHF
- - TRBJ1-2 TRBV19 TGTGCCAGTAGTATAGGTTCGAGGACCTATGGCTACACCTTC CASSIGSRTYGYTF
- - TRBJ1-4 TRBV11-3 TGTGCCAGCAGCCAAGGTGGGGGGTACGAAAAACTGTTTTTT CASSQGGGYEKLFF
TRBD2 - TRBJ2-3 TRBV4-2 TGTGCCAGCAGCCAAGATGGGGGGGATTTTAGCACAGATACGCAGTATTTT CASSQDGGDFSTDTQYF
- - TRBJ1-2 TRBV19 TGTGCCATAATTAGGGGGTGGGGGCGAACAGCCATGTCCTATGGCTACACCTTC CAIIRGWGRTAMSYGYTF
- - TRBJ1-1 TRBV5-4 TGTGCCGGGAACAGAGAATTGGGCACTGAAGCTTTCTTT CAGNRELGTEAFF
- few TRBJ1-6 TRBV15 TGTGCCACCAGAAAGGGGAATTCACCCCTCCACTTT CATRKGNSPLHF
TRBD1 - TRBJ2-5 TRBV5-4 TGTGCCAGCAGGCGGGACAGGGGTAGGGAGACCCAGTACTTC CASRRDRGRETQYF
- - TRBJ2-1 TRBV6-5 TGTGCCAGCAGTTACTCGTTAAGCCTTTGGATCTTC CASSYSLSLWIF
- - TRBJ1-3 TRBV5-6 TGTGCCAGCAGCCCTGACCTTTCTGGAAACACCATATATTTT CASSPDLSGNTIYF
TRBD1 - TRBJ1-2 TRBV19 TGTGCCAGTAGTGCTCGACAGGGACGGAACTATGGCTACACCTTC CASSARQGRNYGYTF
- - TRBJ2-3 TRBV5-6 TGTGCCAGCAGCTTGGGACAAGGTTATGGGACGCAGTATTTT CASSLGQGYGTQYF
TRBD1 - TRBJ1-2 TRBV30 TGTGCCTGGAGTGTCCCCCGGGACAGGGTTCCGGTTGCCTATGGCTACACCTTC CAWSVPRDRVPVAYGYTF
- - TRBJ1-2 TRBV19 TGTGCCAGTAAGATACAGCAGTCCTATGGCTACACCTTC CASKIQQSYGYTF
- - TRBJ2-2 TRBV6-4 TGTGCCAGCAGTGATAATGGCGGGACATTAAGCGGGGAGCTGTTTTTT CASSDNGGTLSGELFF
TRBD1 - TRBJ2-7 TRBV29-1 TGCAGCGTCCTTACCCAGGGTTATCAGGGGGCGGACGAGCAGTACTTC CSVLTQGYQGADEQYF
TRBD2 - TRBJ2-2 TRBV29-1 TGCAGCGTTCTGGCGGGGGGGCGTACCGGGGAGCTGTTTTTT CSVLAGGRTGELFF
TRBD2 - TRBJ2-5 TRBV4-1 TGCGCCAGCAGCCAAGGTGGACTAGCGGGGGCGCAAGAGACCCAGTACTTC CASSQGGLAGAQETQYF
TRBD1 - TRBJ1-1 TRBV7-2 TGTGCCAGCAGCGCCGGACAGGGCCACACTGAAGCTTTCTTT CASSAGQGHTEAFF
- - TRBJ2-2 TRBV5-1 TGCGCCAGCAGCCTTTCAGGTGACAAGTGGGAGCTGTTTTTT CASSLSGDKWELFF
TRBD1 - TRBJ2-1 TRBV5-1 TGCGCCAGCAGCTTGGAAGTGACAGGGACCCATGAGCAGTTCTTC CASSLEVTGTHEQFF
- - TRBJ2-4 TRBV11-1 TGTGCCAGCAGCCTAGGAGTTGGGGCCAAAAACATTCAGTACTTC CASSLGVGAKNIQYF
TRBD1 - TRBJ1-4 TRBV4-1 TGCGCCAGCAGCCAAGATCTGTGGACAGGGGATGAAAAACTGTTTTTT CASSQDLWTGDEKLFF
- - TRBJ2-3 TRBV30 TGTGCCTGGAGTCGGGACGGAGGATTCACAGATACGCAGTATTTT CAWSRDGGFTDTQYF
- - TRBJ1-3 TRBV19 TGTGCCAGTAGCCGCCAAGGAAACACCATATATTTT CASSRQGNTIYF
- few TRBJ2-3 TRBV4-3 TGCGCCAGCAGCCCGCGGGGAGTTAGCACAGATACGCAGTATTTT CASSPRGVSTDTQYF
- - TRBJ1-1 TRBV11-3 TGTGCCAGCAGCGCTCACAGGTACACTGAAGCTTTCTTT CASSAHRYTEAFF